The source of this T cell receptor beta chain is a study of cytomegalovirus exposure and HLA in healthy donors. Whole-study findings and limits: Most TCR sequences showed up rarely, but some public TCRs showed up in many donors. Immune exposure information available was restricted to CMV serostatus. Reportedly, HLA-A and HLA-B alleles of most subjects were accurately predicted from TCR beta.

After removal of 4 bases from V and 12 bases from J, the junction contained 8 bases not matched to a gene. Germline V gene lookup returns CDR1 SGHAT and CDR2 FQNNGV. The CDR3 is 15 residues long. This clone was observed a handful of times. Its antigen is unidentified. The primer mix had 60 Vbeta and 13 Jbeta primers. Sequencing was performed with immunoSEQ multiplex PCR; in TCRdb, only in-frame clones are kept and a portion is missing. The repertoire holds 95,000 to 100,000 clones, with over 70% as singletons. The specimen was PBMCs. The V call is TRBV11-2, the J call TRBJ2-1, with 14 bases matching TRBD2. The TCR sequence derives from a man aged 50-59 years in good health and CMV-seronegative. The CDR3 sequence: CASSSGTSGSLWQFF. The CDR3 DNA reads TGTGCCAGCAGCTCCGGGACTAGCGGGAGTTTATGGCAGTTCTTC.